This entry lists 27 T cell receptor beta chains sequenced from one sample in a study of blood T cells in healthy people across ages. With a J-beta primer mix and a sample-barcoded 5' primer, a second PCR ran roughly 6 to 11 cycles. One entry per CDR3 protein, called by TCRdb with MiXCR from the 5' RACE reads. Here the sample spans 760,000 or so distinct CDR3 sequences, about 25% being singletons. These data were also filed under a second study, of T cells of mothers and their children.

The sequenced sample consisted of blood. Every receptor here comes from a boy aged 5-17 years in good health.

CDR3 bases: TGTGCCAGCAGCTGGGACCCGAGACGAGCGAACACTGAAGCTTTCTTT. It translates to CASSWDPRRANTEAFF. This chain joins TRBV13 and TRBJ1-1; maybe TRBD1 (5 bases). CDR1 PRHDT and CDR2 FYEKMQ come from the germline V gene (reference sequence). The germline V and J ends were trimmed by 4 bases and 1 base, with 16 bases remaining between them. The CDR3 consists of 16 residues.

This chain connects TRBV6-6 to TRBJ2-3; possibly TRBD2 for D (6 bases). The germline V and J ends were trimmed by 6 bases and 5 bases, with 15 bases remaining between them. The CDR3 is 14 amino acids. Looked up from germline, CDR1 is MNHNY and CDR2 is SVGAGI (reference sequence). The CDR3 spells CASSRSEEGDTQYF. DNA for the CDR3: TGTGCCAGCAGCCGTTCCGAGGAGGGAGATACGCAGTATTTT.

This clonotype was seen many times. The rearrangement joins TRBV29-1 to TRBJ2-1; perhaps TRBD2 as D (6 bases). V lost 3 bases and J lost 7, with 7 bases in between. CDR1 SQVTM and CDR2 ANQGSEA come from the germline V gene. This CDR3 contains 11 residues. CDR3 in DNA: TGCAGCGTTGATCGGGGGAATGAGCAGTTCTTC. The encoded protein is CSVDRGNEQFF.

This clonotype has just a few counts. The rearrangement joins TRBV7-9 to TRBJ2-3, with 7 bases aligning to TRBD2. Trimming cost V 3 bases and J 2 bases; bases outside gene matches: 5. The CDR3 sequence is 15 residues long. Germline V gene data show CDR1 as SEHNR and CDR2 as FQNEAQ (reference sequence). The CDR3 region has the DNA TGTGCCAGCAGCTTTCGGCTAGCGGACACAGATACGCAGTATTTT. Residues: CASSFRLADTDTQYF.

In its sample, this clonotype was seen a few times. J is TRBJ1-6 and V is TRBV3-1, with 7 bases identical to TRBD1. Germline-derived CDR1 and CDR2 are LGHDT and YNNKEL (reference sequence). The ends lost 3 bases at V and 7 bases at J; junction bases unmatched: 3. The CDR3 totals 14 residues. CDR3 bases: TGTGCCAGCAGCCATGGGACAGAAAATTCACCCCTCCACTTT. Translation gives CASSHGTENSPLHF.

V is TRBV6-5 and J is TRBJ2-7, with TRBD2 matching 13 bases. The V gene's germline CDR1 is MNHEY and CDR2 SVGAGI. The V gene end was trimmed by 10 bases and the J gene end by 6 bases; junction bases not matched to a gene: 9. The CDR3 runs 14 residues. In DNA form, the CDR3 reads TGTGCCACCATGACTAGCGGGGGGTCGGGCGAGCAGTACTTC. It translates to CATMTSGGSGEQYF.

This clonotype was counted between two and nine times. This rearrangement joins TRBV28 to TRBJ2-1; the match to TRBD2 covers 12 bases. The last part of the DNA fits TRBJ2-7 better; the J call may be wrong. This CDR3 has 16 residues. CDR1 is MDHEN and CDR2 is SYDVKM in the germline V gene. The CDR3 sequence: CASSSTLAGGSYEQYF. CDR3 sequence (DNA): TGTGCCAGCAGTTCTACTCTAGCGGGGGGGAGCTACGAGCAGTACTTC.

This clonotype was recorded a few times. The chain is built from TRBV21-1 and TRBJ2-5; TRBD1, the D gene given by the table, was not confirmed from the DNA. The end of the DNA aligns better with TRBJ2-7, so the J call may be wrong. TRBV21-1 is classified as a pseudogene. The CDR3 length is 14 residues. In DNA, the CDR3 is TGTGCCAGCAGCCCTTGGTACAGGGTCTACGAGCAGTACTTC. It codes for CASSPWYRVYEQYF.

This chain joins TRBV20-1 and TRBJ2-5, with 8 bases aligning to TRBD1. This CDR3 contains 15 residues. Germline V lookup: CDR1 DFQATT, CDR2 SNEGSKA (reference sequence). The V segment lost 4 bases and the J segment 2 bases; nucleotides outside the gene matches: 9. The CDR3 bases are TGCAGTGCTATAGGGACAGGATATGCACAAGAGACCCAGTACTTC. Translated: CSAIGTGYAQETQYF.

This chain connects TRBV28 to TRBJ1-1; D unresolved. Germline loops: CDR1 MDHEN, CDR2 SYDVKM. This CDR3 region has 14 residues. Trimming cost V 4 bases and J 6 bases, with 15 bases left between them. CDR3 nucleotide sequence: TGTGCCAGCAGTTACGTCCCCTCCGGCGCTGAAGCTTTCTTT. Translating gives CASSYVPSGAEAFF. The entire variable domain, with the rest obtained from reference TRBV28 and TRBJ1-1, is as follows: DVKVTQSSRYLVKRTGEKVFLECVQDMDHENMFWYRQDPGLGLRLIYFSYDVKMKEKGDIPEGYSVSREKKERFSLILESASTNQTSMYLCASSYVPSGAEAFFGQGTRLTVV.

This clonotype was seen only a few times. Compared with germline, one end of the junction differs, possibly owing to a read error. The J gene is TRBJ2-2, the V gene TRBV7-7; the match to TRBD2 covers 9 bases. Germline V lookup: CDR1 SSHAT, CDR2 FNYEAQ (reference sequence). The CDR3 is made up of 14 amino acids. The CDR3 nucleotides read TGTGCTAGCAGCGGGGGGCTGAACACCGGGGAGCTGTTTTTT. Amino acid sequence: CASSGGLNTGELFF.

The table lists this clonotype with a few counts. The rearrangement joins TRBV12-3 or TRBV12-4 to TRBJ2-1; weak D call: TRBD2 (5 bases). The last part of the DNA fits TRBJ2-7 better; the J call may be wrong. The CDR3 extends over 15 amino acids. Here the CDR3 reads CASSFPLGADYEQYF. The CDR3 bases are TGTGCCAGCAGTTTTCCACTAGGCGCGGACTACGAGCAGTACTTC.

The V call is TRBV4-3, the J call TRBJ2-7; the D is unclear. CDR1 and CDR2 from the germline V gene are LGHNA and YSLEER. The CDR3 spans 11 residues. Trimming left V 9 bases short and J 3 bases short, with 9 bases between. The CDR3 DNA reads TGCGCCAGTCCGGAGTTCTACGAGCAGTACTTC. It translates to CASPEFYEQYF.

The chain combines TRBV5-5 with TRBJ1-2; weak D call: TRBD1 (5 bases). The germline CDR1 and CDR2 sequences are SGHKS and YYEKEE (reference sequence). CDR3 size: 14 residues. V lost 4 bases to trimming and J lost 8 bases, with 18 bases between them. The CDR3 protein is CASSRTLQGDGYTF. The DNA for the CDR3 is TGTGCCAGCAGCCGAACACTCCAGGGTGACGGCTACACCTTC.

This clonotype was counted only a few times. This sequence joins TRBV25-1 and TRBJ2-3; 11 bases are a match to TRBD2. The CDR3 totals 15 residues. After removal of 5 bases from V and 5 bases from J, the junction contained 6 bases not matched to a gene. The germline CDR1 and CDR2 sequences are MGHDK and SYGVNS. The DNA of the CDR3 is TGTGCCAGCAGTCTGACTAGCGGGAATGGAGATACGCAGTATTTT. Translation gives CASSLTSGNGDTQYF.

The chain is built from TRBV19 and TRBJ2-5; TRBD2 agrees at 8 bases. CDR3 length equals 18 residues. V lost 4 bases and J lost 3; bases outside the gene matches: 16. Germline V gene data show CDR1 as LNHDA and CDR2 as SQIVND (reference sequence). This CDR3 reads CASSTRSGSWLGEETQYF. CDR3 sequence (DNA): TGTGCCAGTAGTACGCGGAGCGGGAGTTGGCTGGGGGAAGAGACCCAGTACTTC.

The chain links TRBV3-1 to TRBJ2-5, with TRBD2 matching 10 bases. The CDR3 is 15 amino acids. V lost 0 bases to trimming and J lost 5 bases; unmatched junction nucleotides: 3. CDR1 is LGHDT and CDR2 is YNNKEL in the germline V gene (reference sequence). The CDR3 DNA follows: TGTGCCAGCAGCCAAGAACTAGCGGGAACCGAGACCCAGTACTTC. Its protein is CASSQELAGTETQYF.

This clonotype was observed a handful of times. This chain uses TRBV12-3 or TRBV12-4 with TRBJ2-5; perhaps TRBD2 as D (7 bases). The J call may be faulty, since TRBJ2-1 better matches the DNA end. The CDR3 runs 15 residues. The CDR3 region is CASRSRGLGGNEQFF. In nucleotides, the CDR3 is TGTGCCAGCAGGAGCAGGGGTTTGGGGGGGAATGAGCAGTTCTTC.

This clonotype has only a few counts. The CDR3 bases are TGTGCCAGCAGCGTAGAGGCGGTATCCTACGAGCAGTACTTC. This sequence encodes CASSVEAVSYEQYF. This chain joins TRBV4-2 and TRBJ2-7; no clear D gene. CDR3 size: 14 residues. Trimming stripped 5 bases from V and 1 base from J, with 12 bases between. Germline CDR1 and CDR2: LGHNA and YNFKEQ.

The CDR3 protein is CASSGRQGKYTEAFF. The CDR3 region has the DNA TGCGCCAGCAGCGGAAGACAGGGAAAGTACACTGAAGCTTTCTTT. V usage is TRBV5-1 and J usage is TRBJ1-1; TRBD1 matches 7 bases. The CDR3 length is 15 residues. Germline V gene sequence: CDR1 SGHRS, CDR2 YFSETQ. V trimming: 4 bases; J trimming: 3 bases; junction bases outside the gene matches: 9. Together with reference TRBV5-1 and TRBJ1-1, the CDR3 gives the full variable domain: KAGVTQTPRYLIKTRGQQVTLSCSPISGHRSVSWYQQTPGQGLQFLFEYFSETQRNKGNFPGRFSGRQFSNSRSEMNVSTLELGDSALYLCASSGRQGKYTEAFFGQGTRLTVV.

This clonotype showed up just a few times. This chain connects TRBV9 to TRBJ1-2; no clear D. The length of the CDR3 is 12 residues. Germline lookup yields CDR1 SGDLS and CDR2 YYNGEE. V was cut by 0 bases and J by 11 bases, with 11 bases left in between. The CDR3 DNA sequence: TGTGCCAGCAGCGTAGAGGAGGAGAGGTACACCTTC. The encoded protein is CASSVEEERYTF.

CDR3 protein: CASSSHIFGAYEQYF. DNA of the CDR3: TGTGCCAGCAGTTCGCATATCTTCGGGGCCTACGAGCAGTACTTC. The chain recombines TRBV6-5 with TRBJ2-5; possible D gene TRBD2, 5 bases. The end of the DNA aligns better with TRBJ2-7, so the J call may be wrong. CDR1 and CDR2 (germline): MNHEY, SVGAGI. This CDR3 is 15 amino acids long.

This chain connects TRBV12-3 or TRBV12-4 to TRBJ2-4; D is uncertain. Trimming shortened V by 2 bases and J by 5 bases, and 4 bases separated the two germline ends. The CDR3 extends over 12 amino acids. The DNA for the CDR3 is TGTGCCAGCAGTTTAATGGAAAACATTCAGTACTTC. This codes for CASSLMENIQYF.

This clonotype was seen only a few times. This CDR3 is CASSEQGTYEQYF. Written as DNA, the CDR3 is TGCGCCAGCAGTGAGCAGGGGACCTACGAGCAGTACTTC. The gene calls are TRBV10-2 and TRBJ2-5, with D perhaps TRBD1 (6 bases). Near its end, the DNA agrees better with TRBJ2-7, so the J call may be wrong. CDR3 length equals 13 residues. CDR1 and CDR2 (germline): WSHSY, SAAADI.

In this sample, this clonotype turned up a few times. The chain couples TRBV12-3 or TRBV12-4 to TRBJ2-5; D is possibly TRBD2 (6 bases). The J call is doubtful: the DNA matches TRBJ2-1 better. This CDR3 is 13 amino acids long. In DNA, the CDR3 is TGTGCCACCGGAGCGGGTCTCGACAATGAGCAGTTCTTC. Residues: CATGAGLDNEQFF.

V and J are TRBV12-3 or TRBV12-4 and TRBJ1-6; TRBD1 is a possible D gene (5 bases). Between the trimmed V and J ends, which lost 6 bases and 5 bases, there was a span of 20 bases. The CDR3 loop spans 17 amino acids. The DNA of the CDR3 is TGTGCCAGCAGATCGTCCGGGGGTAGATTCGATAATTCACCCCTCCACTTT. Amino acid sequence: CASRSSGGRFDNSPLHF.

The rearrangement joins TRBV11-2 to TRBJ2-7; no reliable D call. The germline CDR1 and CDR2 sequences are SGHAT and FQNNGV. This CDR3 has 14 amino acids. Trimming took 1 base from V and 2 from J, leaving 9 bases between them. CDR3 sequence reads: CASSLVYSTYEQYF. As DNA, the CDR3 is TGTGCCAGCAGCTTAGTGTACTCTACCTACGAGCAGTACTTC.